The clone carrying this T cell receptor beta chain has a count of ten or more. Its antigen is as yet unknown. This entry is derived from a study of T cells in Graves' hyperthyroidism and ophthalmopathy. Study conclusions and caveats: Ophthalmopathy and stable hyperthyroidism were separated by a 13 V-J model.

Diagnosis relied on clinical symptoms, serum thyroxine and TRAb, thyroid ultrasound and orbital computed tomography. RNA transcripts gave rise to amplified TCR beta CDR3 regions. When the TCR CDR3 underwent first-round RT-PCR, the HTBI primer set was used. TCRdb re-derived calls from the multiplex PCR reads in MiXCR, one entry per CDR3 protein. The table shows roughly 98,000 distinct CDR3 sequences, with 35% to 45% occurring only once. The TCR sequence derives from a young woman with Graves' hyperthyroidism. The sample was peripheral blood or thyroid tissue (not recorded which).

The CDR3 DNA reads TGTGCCAGCAGTTACTCGATCGGACAGGGTTACTCACCCCTCCACTTT. Translation: CASSYSIGQGYSPLHF. V gene TRBV6-5 combines with J gene TRBJ1-6; 8 positions agree with TRBD1. The CDR3 loop spans 16 amino acids. Germline V gene sequence: CDR1 MNHEY, CDR2 SVGAGI. V lost 0 bases and J lost 10; bases outside the gene matches: 8.